This section outlines one T cell receptor beta chain sequence together with its context. The V end lost 8 bases, the J end lost 0 bases, and 11 bases lay between the germline ends. The CDR3 has 13 residues. The V gene's germline CDR1 is LNHDA and CDR2 SQIVND (reference sequence). The PCR made use of 60 Vbeta and 13 Jbeta primers. Repertoires were generated with immunoSEQ multiplex PCR, while TCRdb's copy carries only in-frame clones and drops some. This table holds about 40,000 clones, 86% found once. The sample originates from a study of cytomegalovirus exposure and HLA in healthy donors. The sequenced sample was PBMCs. The genes are TRBV19 and TRBJ2-7; no definite D call. This receptor was taken from a woman aged 40 to 50 in good health and CMV-seropositive. CDR3 amino acids: CASQSTNSYEQYF. The CDR3, as DNA: TGTGCCAGTCAGTCCACTAACTCCTACGAGCAGTACTTC.